The following is a TCR beta chain sequence with its context. There is no known antigen for this receptor. No much larger clonotype is one base removed from it; base qualities were not supplied. The sample is drawn from a study of T cell responses to AZD1222 COVID-19 vaccine (dated by TCRdb to the early 2020s). The study in broad terms: AZD1222 recipients whose second dose came at about 4 weeks and those whose second dose came at about 12 weeks were combined into one group, since spike-specific TCR depth and breadth did not differ between the two schedules. TCR sequencing covered approximately 230 trial participants: 207 given two doses of AZD1222 and around 25 given two doses of MenACWY control vaccine. Trial participants were enrolled into age subgroups of 18-55, 56-69 and 70-plus years, which contained 148, 28 and 57 TCR-sequenced participants, respectively. Overall study outcomes, separate from this receptor: Participants were mostly white British and included more females than males, and it was suggested by the authors that clonal diversity may have been underestimated. The vaccine-associated CD4 TCRs covered the entire spike protein, and the dominant responses fell in regions 160-218 and 743-854. Because no day 14 peak-response samples were available, repertoires were characterized only after the peak T cell response. A significant rise in spike-specific TCR breadth and depth was observed after two AZD1222 doses relative to day 0 and relative to MenACWY recipients. Conclusions about previously exposed vaccinees are limited, since just six AZD1222 recipients were seropositive for SARS-CoV-2 at baseline. Nearly half of unique spike-specific TCRs reportedly recognized epitopes outside regions mutated in the B.1.351 and B.1.1.7 variants. The 56-69-year group was small, and its depth increase did not reach significance, likely because of low power.

Reading the label with the study, this specimen's time point is: baseline before first vaccination. Vaccinee samples were obtained from the UK trials COV001 and COV002, which included a single-blind randomized controlled phase 2/3 trial of AZD1222 (ChAdOx1 nCoV-19) in healthy adults. For TCRbeta chain sequencing, PBMC samples were collected from trial participants at day 0 and at day 28 after the second dose. The CDR3 regions of human TCRbeta chains were analyzed by immunosequencing. The original methods were these. Repertoire TCRs were matched against a reference library of SARS-CoV-2-specific TCRs generated with the MIRA antigen-specificity platform. Breadth was defined as the fraction of unique TCRs that were SARS-CoV-2-associated, and depth was defined as the fraction of total T cells that were SARS-CoV-2-associated. Using the MIRA data, each spike-specific TCR was mapped to the spike region that the TCR reacts to and placed in a CD4 or CD8 class. Log10-transformed breadth and depth values were compared by one-way ANOVA with Sidak's multiple comparisons tests. TCRdb re-hosts the immuneACCESS table, in-frame sequences only. Its copies lack some clones; in the studies checked, an unresolved V gene accounts for under half of them, and the cause for the rest is not known. V and J calls and clone size follow that table, whereas D and trimming were derived from the DNA. The sample has approximately 190,000 clones on record, almost 95% of them singletons. The ten biggest clones cover 1% to 1.5% of the sample.

The CDR3 starts with the cysteine, ends with the phenylalanine, and has 12 residues. Just the 36-base CDR3 DNA is kept, in frame starting at base 1. In the germline V gene, CDR1 corresponds to SGHTA and CDR2 to FQGNSA. V gives up 1 base and J gives up 6 bases, and the segment between their germline ends measures 4 bases. The rearrangement combines TRBV7-2 with TRBJ2-4, with an unclear D gene assignment. The clonotype originates from an adult in good health. Here the sequenced sample was peripheral blood, taken on day 0 of AZD1222 vaccination. The DNA reads as follows: TGTGCCAGCAGCTTAGATAGAAACATTCAGTACTTC. Its protein product is CASSLDRNIQYF.